This entry is about one TCR beta chain. Antigen specificity is unknown. This sample was included in a study of CD8+CD57+ T cells in acquired aplastic anemia. There are 15 residues in the CDR3. The germline gives CDR1 SEHNR, CDR2 FQNEAQ (reference sequence). V was trimmed by 4 bases and J by 2 bases, leaving 15 bases between them. CDR3 and TCR beta VDJ profiling relied on genomic DNA as the template. TCRdb re-called the reads through MiXCR, storing one row per CDR3 protein. The table records about 200,000 distinct CDR3 sequences, 60% to 80% of them present only once. In patients chosen for sequencing, flow cytometry had shown CD8+CD57+ cell expansion. Points from the study as a whole: It was found that twenty-nine CD8+ CDR3 sequences were shared between patients and controls.

The receptor comes from a human donor with aplastic anemia. J is TRBJ2-7 and V is TRBV7-9; weak D call: TRBD1 (6 bases). Sequencing was performed on sorted CD4+, CD8+, or CD8+CD57+ T cells (not recorded which) from PBMCs. The CDR3 here is CASSSVTGTPYEQYF. CDR3 DNA: TGTGCCAGCAGCTCAGTAACCGGGACACCCTACGAGCAGTACTTC.